The 14 T cell receptor beta chains in this list originate from one sample, sequenced in a study of T cell changes during pregnancy in multiple sclerosis. The data were produced by immunoSEQ multiplex PCR, yet TCRdb's version contains in-frame clones alone and is incomplete. The sample lists about 42,000 clones; about nine tenths were seen once. The sample consisted of CD4+ T cells from peripheral blood mononuclear cells, taken in the second trimester of pregnancy. These receptor sequences come from a female donor with multiple sclerosis, enrolled in a pregnancy study.

The genes are TRBV5-1 and TRBJ2-3; D unclear. Trimming shortened V by 0 bases and J by 2 bases, and 7 bases separated the two germline ends. Germline CDR1 SGHRS, CDR2 YFSETQ. The CDR3 covers 14 residues. CDR3 protein: CASSLVGTTDTQYF. CDR3 coding DNA: TGCGCCAGCAGCTTGGTGGGCACCACAGATACGCAGTATTTT.

The J gene is TRBJ1-2, the V gene TRBV28; no firm D call. Germline V gene sequence: CDR1 MDHEN, CDR2 SYDVKM. The CDR3 spans 12 residues. Between the trimmed V and J ends, which lost 9 bases and 1 base, there was a span of 9 bases. The CDR3 nucleotides read TGTGCCAGTTCTGGAGTTAACTATGGCTACACCTTC. Amino acid sequence: CASSGVNYGYTF.

The chain has TRBV5-1 and TRBJ1-3; 7 positions match TRBD1. The CDR3 is 13 amino acids. With 2 bases clipped from V and 9 bases from J, the junction kept 5 bases outside the gene matches. CDR1 SGHRS and CDR2 YFSETQ come from the germline V gene. This CDR3 reads CASSFDRAGTIYF. The DNA of the CDR3 is TGCGCCAGCAGCTTTGACAGGGCTGGCACCATATATTTT.

The gene calls are TRBV19 and TRBJ2-5; TRBD1 might be the D (6 bases). V lost 5 bases and J 2 bases, leaving 18 bases between the germline ends. Germline V CDR1 and CDR2: LNHDA, SQIVND (reference sequence). The CDR3 extends over 16 amino acids. In DNA form, the CDR3 reads TGTGCCAGTAGTGCCTTCTACAGGGAAAAACAAGAGACCCAGTACTTC. This sequence encodes CASSAFYREKQETQYF.

The genes are TRBV6-6 and TRBJ1-2; the match to TRBD1 covers 9 bases. V shed 8 bases and J 6 bases; nucleotides not matched to a gene: 10. The CDR3 runs 14 residues. CDR1 and CDR2 from the germline V gene are MNHNY and SVGAGI (reference sequence). The CDR3: CASLPSDRGNGYTF. CDR3 DNA: TGTGCCAGCCTCCCCAGTGACAGGGGGAATGGCTACACCTTC.

The chain has TRBV19 and TRBJ2-7, with D maybe TRBD2 (5 bases). The CDR3 totals 16 residues. Germline CDR1 LNHDA, CDR2 SQIVND (reference sequence). Trimming took 0 bases from V and 1 from J, leaving 13 bases between them. CDR3 loop: CASSIDHEGRSYEQYF. The CDR3 DNA reads TGTGCCAGTAGTATAGATCACGAGGGCCGGTCCTACGAGCAGTACTTC.

Notes on this clone: Other DNA sequences in the same sample also yield this CDR3. The V call is TRBV6-5, the J call TRBJ2-6; D might be TRBD2 (6 bases). V was pared by 6 bases and J by 4 bases, with 10 bases between. This CDR3 has 14 residues. Germline CDR1 MNHEY, CDR2 SVGAGI. The CDR3 DNA is TGTGCCAGCAGCTCCGGAGGGGGGGCCAACGTCCTGACTTTC. Its translation: CASSSGGGANVLTF.

The chain joins TRBV5-1 to TRBJ2-7; 7 bases line up with TRBD1. With 2 bases clipped from V and 3 bases from J, the junction kept 8 bases outside the gene matches. CDR3 length: 15 amino acids. Germline V gives CDR1 SGHRS, CDR2 YFSETQ. Written as DNA, the CDR3 is TGCGCCAGCAGCTTACAATCGGGACAGCTCTACGAGCAGTACTTC. This codes for CASSLQSGQLYEQYF.

The gene calls are TRBV14 and TRBJ2-1; 7 bases align to TRBD1. The CDR3 totals 15 residues. V was pared by 6 bases and J by 4 bases, with 9 bases of the junction left unmatched. Germline CDR1 SGHDN, CDR2 FVKESK. The CDR3: CASSLTGERYNEQFF. The CDR3, as DNA: TGTGCCAGCAGTCTCACAGGGGAGAGGTACAATGAGCAGTTCTTC.

This chain joins TRBV19 and TRBJ1-5; 7 nucleotides agree with TRBD1. Germline trimming cut 5 bases from V and 5 bases from J; bases unmatched to any gene: 9. This CDR3 contains 15 residues. CDR1 and CDR2 from the germline V gene are LNHDA and SQIVND (reference sequence). CDR3 protein: CASSPKGQWDQPQHF. The CDR3, as DNA: TGTGCCAGTAGTCCGAAGGGACAGTGGGATCAGCCCCAGCATTTT. Together with reference TRBV19 and TRBJ1-5, the CDR3 gives the full variable domain: DGGITQSPKYLFRKEGQNVTLSCEQNLNHDAMYWYRQDPGQGLRLIYYSQIVNDFQKGDIAEGYSVSREKKESFPLTVTSAQKNPTAFYLCASSPKGQWDQPQHFGDGTRLSIL.

This chain connects TRBV19 to TRBJ2-1; 9 nucleotides align to TRBD2. V lost 5 bases, J lost 6 bases, and 17 bases stayed unmatched. The CDR3 is 18 amino acids. CDR1 is LNHDA, CDR2 SQIVND, per germline (reference sequence). CDR3 bases: TGTGCCAGTAGTCTCTTTGGGTTAGCGGGAGTTTCAGCCAATGAGCAGTTCTTC. It encodes CASSLFGLAGVSANEQFF.

The chain employs TRBV28 and TRBJ2-5; the match to TRBD2 covers 8 bases. After removal of 5 bases from V and 5 bases from J, the junction contained 7 bases not matched to a gene. The CDR3 totals 14 residues. Germline lookup yields CDR1 MDHEN and CDR2 SYDVKM. Here the CDR3 reads CASSGLGLGETQYF. The CDR3 region has the DNA TGTGCCAGCAGTGGACTGGGACTAGGGGAGACCCAGTACTTC.

J is TRBJ2-5 and V is TRBV28; 9 bases fit TRBD2. V dropped 5 bases and J dropped 4; count of bases not matched to a gene: 14. Looked up from germline, CDR1 is MDHEN and CDR2 is SYDVKM. This CDR3 is built from 17 residues. The chain's CDR3 is CASSELGAGGRPETQYF. In nucleotides, the CDR3 is TGTGCCAGCAGTGAACTTGGAGCGGGAGGCCGTCCAGAGACCCAGTACTTC.

The chain recombines TRBV5-1 with TRBJ2-3; weak D call: TRBD1 (5 bases). This CDR3 is built from 16 residues. Trimming pared 0 bases from V and 0 bases from J, leaving 11 bases between. Germline V gene sequence: CDR1 SGHRS, CDR2 YFSETQ. This chain's CDR3 is CASSLVLTASTDTQYF. The CDR3, as DNA: TGCGCCAGCAGCTTGGTATTGACAGCTAGCACAGATACGCAGTATTTT.